This TCR beta chain was documented in a study of blood T cells in healthy people across ages. Study information: Template switching caught about one barcoded beta molecule for each two T cells.

This clonotype was detected once. Its specificity is unknown. Alongside a J-beta primer mix, a sample-barcoded 5' primer served in a second PCR lasting roughly 6 to 12 cycles. Tagging of each cDNA molecule was performed by a template-switch adaptor with 12 random nucleotides. Individual samples furnished no less than 2.5 million CDR3-containing paired-end reads apiece. TCRdb re-derived calls from the 5' RACE reads in MiXCR, one entry per CDR3 protein. Of approximately 820,000 distinct CDR3 sequences detected, under 45% appear once; the ten largest clones hold approximately 19%. This CDR3 has 15 amino acids. V was pared by 5 bases and J by 5 bases, with 7 bases of the junction left unmatched. Germline loops: CDR1 SGHVS, CDR2 FQNEAQ. Study-level findings and limits: PBMCs left unsorted prevented a conclusive naive versus antigen-experienced comparison.

The receptor was isolated from a man in his 60s in good health. The V gene is TRBV7-8, the J gene TRBJ2-7; 12 bases map to TRBD2. The sequenced material came from blood. CDR3 sequence: CASSDLAGGRDEQYF. The CDR3 DNA reads TGTGCCAGCAGCGACCTAGCGGGGGGGCGTGACGAGCAGTACTTC. Drawing the rest from reference TRBV7-8 and TRBJ2-7, the complete variable domain is GAGVSQSPRYKVAKRGQDVALRCDPISGHVSLFWYQQALGQGPEFLTYFQNEAQLDKSGLPSDRFFAERPEGSVSTLKIQRTQQEDSAVYLCASSDLAGGRDEQYFGPGTRLTVT.